What follows are 16 T cell receptor beta chains derived from one specimen sequenced in a study of spatial heterogeneity in lung cancer. Described time point: sample taken at primary tumor resection. Whole RNA came from tumor, nontumor lung or frozen PBMC and was sequenced without being sorted. Via MiXCR, TCRdb re-called the 5' RACE reads, giving one row per CDR3 protein. The sample consists of 20,000 to 25,000 distinct CDR3 sequences, 4.6% of them appearing once. The sample in question was PBMCs, obtained at surgery. These receptors were collected from a male donor with early-stage non-small cell lung cancer.

The chain is built from TRBV13 and TRBJ2-3; the D is unclear. Germline lookup yields CDR1 PRHDT and CDR2 FYEKMQ (reference sequence). The CDR3 spans 17 residues. V gave up 0 bases and J gave up 0 bases, with 13 bases separating them. The CDR3 DNA reads TGTGCCAGCAGCTTAGGTCTTATAGGCCAAAGCACAGATACGCAGTATTTT. This gives the protein CASSLGLIGQSTDTQYF.

Ten or more counts support this clonotype. The CDR3 bases are TGTGCCAGCAGCTTTGAGGGGCCCAATCAGCCCCAGCATTTT. It yields the protein CASSFEGPNQPQHF. V is TRBV5-4 and J is TRBJ1-5; D possibly corresponds to TRBD1 (5 bases). This CDR3 is built from 14 residues. Germline V gives CDR1 SGHNT, CDR2 YYREEE (reference sequence). Trimming removed 2 bases at V and 3 bases at J, with 9 bases between.

This clonotype came up many times. Here the CDR3 DNA reads TGCAGCGTTGCCGCGGGGAGTGGGGGCTCCTACGAGCAGTACTTC. It yields the protein CSVAAGSGGSYEQYF. V and J are TRBV29-1 and TRBJ2-7, with D perhaps TRBD2 (6 bases). The CDR3 is 15 residues long. Per the germline V gene, CDR1 is SQVTM and CDR2 is ANQGSEA. Trimming removed 4 bases from V and 0 bases from J, with 16 bases in between.

This clonotype has only a few counts. This chain joins TRBV11-2 and TRBJ2-3; 15 nucleotides match TRBD2. Germline V lookup: CDR1 SGHAT, CDR2 FQNNGV. Losses at the gene ends were 5 bases for V and 2 bases for J; bases not matched to a gene: 11. The CDR3 has 19 amino acids. The CDR3 here is CASSRRTSGGALVTDTQYF. Written as DNA, the CDR3 is TGTGCCAGCAGCCGACGGACTAGCGGGGGGGCCTTGGTCACAGATACGCAGTATTTT.

This clonotype showed up many times. The chain has TRBV7-6 and TRBJ1-2; D possibly corresponds to TRBD1 (6 bases). This CDR3 spans 11 amino acids. The V end lost 11 bases, the J end lost 6 bases, and 13 bases lay between the germline ends. Germline V CDR1 and CDR2: SGHVS, FNYEAQ. In nucleotides, the CDR3 is TGTGCCTCACAGGGACACGATGGCTACACCTTC. It translates to CASQGHDGYTF.

This clonotype was picked up a small number of times. The CDR3 protein is CASSPTTLETQYF. Here the CDR3 DNA reads TGTGCCAGCTCGCCTACAACGTTAGAGACCCAGTACTTC. The genes are TRBV18 and TRBJ2-5; no reliable D call. CDR3 length: 13 residues. The V end was cut by 6 bases, the J end by 4 bases, with 12 bases between. In germline, CDR1 is KGHSH, CDR2 LQKENI.

This clonotype was counted at least ten times. The V and J genes are TRBV20-1 and TRBJ2-7; unclear D gene. The CDR3 runs 13 residues. Deletions cut 3 bases from V and 6 bases from J, with 15 bases between. Germline V CDR1 and CDR2: DFQATT, SNEGSKA (reference sequence). CDR3 DNA sequence: TGCAGTGCTAGGGACGGCCACTTCGGCGAGCAGTACTTC. This encodes CSARDGHFGEQYF.

This clonotype was observed many times. The chain joins TRBV28 to TRBJ2-7; D may be TRBD1 (5 bases). Germline-derived CDR1 and CDR2 are MDHEN and SYDVKM. The V and J ends lost 5 bases and 4 bases respectively, with 12 bases between them. This CDR3 comprises 13 residues. CDR3 amino acids: CASSLGPGYEQYF. The CDR3 DNA reads TGTGCCAGCAGTCTTGGCCCAGGGTACGAGCAGTACTTC.

In this sample, this clonotype turned up many times. The chain joins TRBV6-5 to TRBJ2-1, with 11 bases aligning to TRBD2. The germline V gene has CDR1 MNHEY and CDR2 SVGAGI. V shed 5 bases, J shed 7 bases, and the junction held 10 bases outside the gene matches. The CDR3 covers 16 residues. CDR3 sequence reads: CASSPQTSGNKNEQFF. The DNA of the CDR3 is TGTGCCAGCAGTCCCCAGACTAGCGGGAATAAAAATGAGCAGTTCTTC.

This clonotype has a handful of counts. This chain links TRBV6-5 with TRBJ2-4, with D possibly being TRBD2 (6 bases). Trimming stripped 7 bases from V and 1 base from J, with 17 bases between. Germline loops: CDR1 MNHEY, CDR2 SVGAGI. CDR3 size: 16 residues. CDR3 in DNA: TGTGCCAGCAAAACCCGGGGGAATGGTGCCAAAAACATTCAGTACTTC. Its translation is CASKTRGNGAKNIQYF.

Relative to its sample, this clonotype is medium-sized. The rearrangement links TRBV10-3 to TRBJ2-3; D not certain. CDR1 is ENHRY and CDR2 is SYGVKD in the germline V gene. There are 14 residues in the CDR3. V lost 6 bases, J lost 0 bases, and 10 bases lay in between. CDR3 loop: CAIRESGSTDTQYF. The CDR3 nucleotides are TGTGCCATCAGGGAATCGGGTAGCACAGATACGCAGTATTTT.

This clonotype was seen repeatedly, ten times or more. The J gene is TRBJ2-2, the V gene TRBV7-2; 11 positions match TRBD2. The CDR3 spans 15 residues. Trimming at V came to 3 bases and at J to 5 bases, leaving 2 bases not matched to a gene. CDR1 SGHTA and CDR2 FQGNSA come from the germline V gene. The CDR3 DNA follows: TGTGCCAGCAGCTTTAGGACTAGCGGGACCGGGGAGCTGTTTTTT. Protein product: CASSFRTSGTGELFF.

This clonotype was detected many times. This chain links TRBV4-3 with TRBJ1-1; D is possibly TRBD1 (5 bases). V gave up 1 base and J gave up 5 bases, with 14 bases separating them. The CDR3 consists of 15 residues. Germline V gene sequence: CDR1 LGHNA, CDR2 YSLEER. The CDR3 coding sequence is TGCGCCAGCAGCCAAGGTAGGGGAAGGGAGACTGAAGCTTTCTTT. Translating it yields CASSQGRGRETEAFF.

At least ten counts were recorded for this clonotype. The V call is TRBV7-6, the J call TRBJ1-4; 7 nucleotides line up with TRBD1. Germline V CDR1 and CDR2: SGHVS, FNYEAQ. The CDR3 spans 15 residues. The V and J ends lost 5 bases and 5 bases, in that order; junction bases with no gene match: 8. CDR3 protein: CASSATGTANEKLFF. CDR3 DNA: TGTGCCAGCAGCGCTACCGGGACAGCGAATGAAAAACTGTTTTTT.

This clonotype has just a few counts. The chain couples TRBV5-4 to TRBJ2-3; TRBD2 is a possible D gene (6 bases). CDR3 length equals 15 residues. V shed 6 bases and J shed 2 bases, with 16 bases lying between them. Germline CDR1 SGHNT, CDR2 YYREEE (reference sequence). CDR3 residues: CASKKPGETTDTQYF. The CDR3 DNA reads TGTGCCAGCAAGAAACCGGGGGAAACCACAGATACGCAGTATTTT.

This clonotype occurred many times. Written as DNA, the CDR3 is TGTGCCAGCAGTGCGGGACAGTACGAAAACACCATATATTTT. It yields the protein CASSAGQYENTIYF. V and J are TRBV28 and TRBJ1-3, with 7 nucleotides matching TRBD1. Germline V gene data show CDR1 as MDHEN and CDR2 as SYDVKM. With V trimmed by 5 bases and J by 6 bases, 7 bases remained unmatched. CDR3 length equals 14 residues.